This is a list of T cell receptor beta chains from one sample in a study of blood T cell repertoires in COVID-19. Some clones are missing from TCRdb's copy, which holds only in-frame ones; the method was immunoSEQ multiplex PCR. The data hold under 250,000 clones, with about 90% observed a single time. The sequencing sample was made of peripheral blood. The receptors come from a woman aged 60-75 years with acute or convalescent COVID-19. Each CDR3 is given with its conserved first and last residue. The D gene is left open where the match is weak. For some rows the clone size is stated as once, few or many, or as a class when expanded; others skip it.

d_gene	v_gene	abundance	j_gene	CDR3nt	CDR3aa
TRBD2	TRBV7-2	NA	TRBJ2-1	TGTGCCAGCAGCTCAGCTAGCGGGAATTACAATGAGCAGTTCTTC	CASSSASGNYNEQFF
NA	TRBV7-8	NA	TRBJ1-5	TGTGCCAGCAAGTTAGGTCGCGGATATAGCAGCAATCAGCCCCAGCATTTT	CASKLGRGYSSNQPQHF
NA	TRBV19	NA	TRBJ1-5	TGTGCCAGTAGTATAATAAGCTTCAGGGATCAGCCCCAGCATTTT	CASSIISFRDQPQHF
NA	TRBV6-5	NA	TRBJ1-2	TGTGCCAGCAGTTACTCCATAGGGGTGAACTATGGCTACACCTTC	CASSYSIGVNYGYTF
TRBD2	TRBV19	NA	TRBJ2-7	TGTGCCAGTAGGGGGACTAGCGGGGGCCACTACGAGCAGTACTTC	CASRGTSGGHYEQYF
NA	TRBV7-9	NA	TRBJ1-3	TGTGCCAGCAGCTTTAACTTTGCCGGAAACACCATATATTTT	CASSFNFAGNTIYF
TRBD2	TRBV4-3	NA	TRBJ2-7	TGCGCCAGCAGCCAAGATTTTCCGGGAGGGGCCTACGAGCAGTACTTC	CASSQDFPGGAYEQYF
TRBD2	TRBV7-9	few	TRBJ2-2	TGTGCCAGCAGCGCCCGGTTGGTAGCGGGGGACACCGGGGAGCTGTTTTTT	CASSARLVAGDTGELFF
NA	TRBV6-5	NA	TRBJ1-1	TGTGCCAGCAGTTACTCACAGAAAGGGAACACTGAAGCTTTCTTT	CASSYSQKGNTEAFF
TRBD1	TRBV11-2	few	TRBJ2-2	TGTGCCAGCAGCTTAGGCGGGACAGGATTCACCGGGGAGCTGTTTTTT	CASSLGGTGFTGELFF
NA	TRBV27	NA	TRBJ2-4	TGTGCCAGCAGTTCCCTCAGGAAGTCGATTTACTTC	CASSSLRKSIYF
TRBD1	TRBV7-8	NA	TRBJ1-2	TGTGCCAGCAGCCCTAGAAGACAGGGGAATGGCTACACCTTC	CASSPRRQGNGYTF
NA	TRBV11-2	NA	TRBJ2-5	TGTGCCAGCAGCCAAGACCGGGGTGAGACCCAGTACTTC	CASSQDRGETQYF
NA	TRBV14	NA	TRBJ1-5	TGTGCCAGCAGCCAGGGCCTCAATCAGCCCCAGCATTTT	CASSQGLNQPQHF
NA	TRBV7-3	NA	TRBJ2-3	TGTGCCAGCAGCTTAAAGGGTACTACGGGGACAGATACGCAGTATTTT	CASSLKGTTGTDTQYF
NA	TRBV5-1	NA	TRBJ1-1	TGCGCCAGCAGCTTAGGGAGCAGCGGCACTGAAGCTTTCTTT	CASSLGSSGTEAFF
NA	TRBV4-2	NA	TRBJ2-1	TGTGCCAGCAGCCAAGTTGGGGACTTTTCGTACAATGAGCAGTTCTTC	CASSQVGDFSYNEQFF
TRBD1	TRBV7-9	NA	TRBJ1-5	TGTGCCAGCAGCTCAGAAGGACAGGGAGTAGGGCCCCAGCATTTT	CASSSEGQGVGPQHF
TRBD1	TRBV15	once	TRBJ2-5	TGTGCCACCAGCAGAGATGCGAGGGGGCCCCTTAAAGAGACCCAGTACTTC	CATSRDARGPLKETQYF
TRBD1	TRBV19	NA	TRBJ1-2	TGTGCCAGTAGTGAGCAGGGGGCAGGCTATGGCTACACCTTC	CASSEQGAGYGYTF
TRBD2	TRBV30	NA	TRBJ2-2	TGTGCCTGGAGTCGTAGGACTAGCGGGAGCCCCGGGGAGCTGTTTTTT	CAWSRRTSGSPGELFF
TRBD2	TRBV24-1	NA	TRBJ2-1	TGTGCCACCAGTGACCCCTCGGGACTAGCGGGAGGTGAGCAGTTCTTC	CATSDPSGLAGGEQFF
TRBD1	TRBV5-1	NA	TRBJ2-5	TGCGCCAGCAGCCGACAGGGAGTCCAAGAGACCCAGTACTTC	CASSRQGVQETQYF
NA	TRBV7-3	NA	TRBJ1-1	TGTGCCAGCAGCCTACAGGGGAACACTGAAGCTTTCTTT	CASSLQGNTEAFF
NA	TRBV7-3	NA	TRBJ2-5	TGTGCCAGCAGTCCTGGATCAGCCTACGGGGAGACCCAGTACTTC	CASSPGSAYGETQYF
TRBD2	TRBV7-3	NA	TRBJ2-5	TGTGCCAGCAGCTTAACGGAGCGGGGGGGCGGTGAGACCCAGTACTTC	CASSLTERGGGETQYF
NA	TRBV21-1	NA	TRBJ1-3	TGTGCCAGCAGCACGCCCCAGGTTTCCGCTGGAAACACCATATATTTT	CASSTPQVSAGNTIYF
NA	TRBV5-1	NA	TRBJ1-3	TGCGCCAGCAGCCATCGTCCGGGCGGGACCCTAGACTCTGGAAACACCATATATTTT	CASSHRPGGTLDSGNTIYF
NA	TRBV6-1	NA	TRBJ2-7	TGTGCCAGCAGTGCCCGACAGGGGAGGGAAAGAGGGAGTTCCTACGAGCAGTACTTC	CASSARQGRERGSSYEQYF
NA	TRBV6-6	NA	TRBJ2-3	TGTGCCAGCAGTTACTCGGCGGAGACTAGTTTAGATACGCAGTATTTT	CASSYSAETSLDTQYF
NA	TRBV2	NA	TRBJ1-2	TGTGCCAGCACCAGGGGACACCCCGACTATGGCTACACCTTC	CASTRGHPDYGYTF
NA	TRBV19	NA	TRBJ1-3	TGTGCCAGTAGGGGCTATGGGGCTCGTGGAAACACCATATATTTT	CASRGYGARGNTIYF
NA	TRBV7-9	NA	TRBJ2-7	TGTGCCAGCAGCTTCTCTAGCGTAAACTCCTACGAGCAGTACTTC	CASSFSSVNSYEQYF
TRBD1	TRBV5-1	NA	TRBJ1-2	TGCGCCAGCAGTCAGGGGGGCAGTCTTGGCTACACCTTC	CASSQGGSLGYTF
NA	TRBV27	NA	TRBJ1-5	TGTGCCAGCAGTCCCAGTCAGGCGAATGGGCTTAGGCAGCCCCAGCATTTT	CASSPSQANGLRQPQHF
NA	TRBV21-1	NA	TRBJ1-2	TGTGCCAGCAGCAAACCTAGACCCGGCCGGGAAGGTACCTATGGCTACACCTTC	CASSKPRPGREGTYGYTF
NA	TRBV5-5	NA	TRBJ2-7	TGTGCCAGCAGCTTGGCTTGGGGAGCCTACGAGCAGTACTTC	CASSLAWGAYEQYF